Each of the 32 T cell receptor beta chains below was sequenced from the same sample in a study of blood T cell repertoires in COVID-19. The table came from immunoSEQ multiplex PCR; TCRdb's copy has only in-frame clones and leaves some out. The repertoire has 150,000 to 200,000 clones, around 79% of them found once; the top ten carry roughly 19%. Sequenced input: PBMCs or T cells enriched from blood (not recorded which). These receptors were obtained from a woman in her sixties or seventies in a cohort exposed to, infected with or recovered from COVID-19 (not recorded which).

The rearrangement joins TRBV2 to TRBJ1-4; D is unresolved. Germline V gene lookup returns CDR1 SNHLY and CDR2 FYNNEI. The V gene lost 7 bases and the J gene lost 10 bases, with 13 bases spanning the gap. There are 12 residues in the CDR3. DNA of the CDR3: TGTGCCAGCAAACGGGAGGACGGAAAACTGTTTTTT. Amino acids: CASKREDGKLFF.

The chain is built from TRBV4-2 and TRBJ1-2; D unresolved. The length of the CDR3 is 14 residues. Looked up from germline, CDR1 is LGHNA and CDR2 is YNFKEQ. With 2 bases removed from V and 5 bases from J, the gap between germline ends came to 12 bases. The CDR3 sequence is CASSQPDGGYGYTF. The CDR3 nucleotides are TGTGCCAGCAGCCAACCGGACGGAGGTTATGGCTACACCTTC.

J is TRBJ1-5 and V is TRBV11-2, with TRBD1 identical over 8 bases. This CDR3 is built from 15 residues. CDR1 and CDR2 from the germline V gene are SGHAT and FQNNGV. With 5 bases clipped from V and 2 bases from J, the junction kept 5 bases outside the gene matches. CDR3 loop: CASSPMTGGNQPQHF. DNA of the CDR3: TGTGCCAGCAGCCCAATGACAGGGGGCAATCAGCCCCAGCATTTT.

This clone was recorded only once. The chain carries TRBV7-9 and TRBJ1-2, with no clear D. Germline V gene data show CDR1 as SEHNR and CDR2 as FQNEAQ (reference sequence). The CDR3 is 12 residues long. Trimming pared 5 bases from V and 8 bases from J, leaving 12 bases between. For the CDR3, the DNA is TGTGCCAGCAGCCCTGGCTTGAACGGCTACACCTTC. Its translation: CASSPGLNGYTF.

This sequence joins TRBV27 and TRBJ2-1, with no clear D. The V gene's germline CDR1 is MNHEY and CDR2 SMNVEV (reference sequence). The V and J ends lost 1 base and 0 bases respectively, with 7 bases between them. This CDR3 region has 15 residues. CDR3 nucleotide sequence: TGTGCCAGCAGTTTATTGAGCCCCTCCTACAATGAGCAGTTCTTC. Translating it yields CASSLLSPSYNEQFF.

The chain has TRBV2 and TRBJ1-1, with 8 bases fitting TRBD1. The trim removed 5 bases at V and 8 bases at J, leaving 7 bases unmatched. Germline CDR1 is SNHLY and CDR2 is FYNNEI. The CDR3 consists of 13 residues. CDR3 protein: CASSRQGMGEAFF. Here the CDR3 DNA reads TGTGCCAGCAGTAGACAGGGGATGGGGGAAGCTTTCTTT.

The chain carries TRBV11-2 and TRBJ2-1; D unresolved. V lost 5 bases to trimming and J lost 1 base, with 15 bases between them. The germline V gene has CDR1 SGHAT and CDR2 FQNNGV. The CDR3 runs to 16 residues. The CDR3 DNA follows: TGTGCCAGCAGCACCGCGGCCAGTAGGTCCTACAATGAGCAGTTCTTC. Its protein is CASSTAASRSYNEQFF.

V is TRBV7-5 and J is TRBJ1-5. TRBV7-5 is described as a pseudogene. The CDR3 is made up of 22 amino acids. Here the CDR3 DNA reads TGTGCCAGAAGCATTAAGCATAGGGGAGGCCCGGCGGGAGGCAGGCCCAATCAGCCCCAGCATTTT. It yields the protein CARSIKHRGGPAGGRPNQPQHF.

The chain combines TRBV14 with TRBJ2-7, with 13 bases matching TRBD2. CDR3 length: 15 amino acids. The ends lost 4 bases at V and 5 bases at J; junction bases unmatched: 5. Germline-derived CDR1 and CDR2 are SGHDN and FVKESK. CDR3 DNA: TGTGCCAGCAGCCCCATCGGACTAGCGGGAGACGAGCAGTACTTC. It is translated as CASSPIGLAGDEQYF.

The chain links TRBV7-2 to TRBJ1-1, with TRBD1 as a possible D gene (6 bases). V was cut by 4 bases and J by 4 bases, with 16 bases left in between. Germline CDR1 SGHTA, CDR2 FQGNSA. This CDR3 contains 15 residues. The CDR3 DNA sequence: TGTGCCAGCAGCTCGCCTGGGGGGGCCGGCACTGAAGCTTTCTTT. It translates to CASSSPGGAGTEAFF.

The gene calls are TRBV11-2 and TRBJ2-1, with D unresolved. This CDR3 is 13 amino acids long. Germline V gene lookup returns CDR1 SGHAT and CDR2 FQNNGV. Trimming cost V 1 base and J 5 bases, with 6 bases left between them. CDR3 residues: CASSLVSNNEQFF. DNA for the CDR3: TGTGCCAGCAGCTTAGTATCTAACAATGAGCAGTTCTTC.

This clone is a singleton in its sample. The V call is TRBV18, the J call TRBJ2-2; 7 positions agree with TRBD1. CDR3 length: 16 residues. Germline V CDR1 and CDR2: KGHSH, LQKENI. V lost 0 bases, J lost 6 bases, and 7 bases stayed unmatched. The CDR3 loop reads CASSPPNNRGAGELFF. The CDR3 nucleotides read TGTGCCAGCTCACCACCGAACAACAGGGGCGCCGGGGAGCTGTTTTTT.

This clone was seen only a few times. The chain uses TRBV5-1 and TRBJ2-2, with TRBD1 matching 7 bases. Losses at the gene ends were 4 bases for V and 4 bases for J; bases not matched to a gene: 7. The CDR3 runs 15 residues. The germline V gene has CDR1 SGHRS and CDR2 YFSETQ. The CDR3 region is CASSPTGFGTGELFF. CDR3 coding DNA: TGCGCCAGCAGCCCGACAGGGTTTGGCACCGGGGAGCTGTTTTTT.

The V gene is TRBV5-4, the J gene TRBJ1-4, with 10 bases matching TRBD1. Germline V gene lookup returns CDR1 SGHNT and CDR2 YYREEE (reference sequence). The V gene end was trimmed by 5 bases and the J gene end by 4 bases; junction bases not matched to a gene: 8. The CDR3 consists of 16 residues. The CDR3 DNA reads TGTGCCAGCAGTAAAAGAAGGACAGGGGGTAATGAAAAACTGTTTTTT. It specifies CASSKRRTGGNEKLFF.

There are a few counts of this clone. The rearrangement joins TRBV5-1 to TRBJ1-1, with 11 bases lining up with TRBD1. CDR1 and CDR2 (germline): SGHRS, YFSETQ. The CDR3 runs to 13 residues. J gave up 7 bases and V 3 bases, and 2 bases lay outside the gene matches. The CDR3 loop is CASSSGTGGEAFF. The DNA of the CDR3 is TGCGCCAGCAGCTCCGGGACAGGGGGTGAAGCTTTCTTT.

The chain has TRBV6-2 or TRBV6-3 and TRBJ1-6, with 11 bases fitting TRBD1. Losses at the gene ends were 2 bases for V and 13 bases for J; bases not matched to a gene: 4. CDR1 MNHEY and CDR2 SVGEGT come from the germline V gene. CDR3 length: 14 amino acids. The DNA for the CDR3 is TGTGCCAGCAGTTACGCGGGACAGGGGGATCCCCTCCACTTT. The encoded protein is CASSYAGQGDPLHF.

J is TRBJ2-3 and V is TRBV6-1, with TRBD2 identical over 10 bases. The length of the CDR3 is 17 residues. The V segment lost 2 bases and the J segment 0 bases; nucleotides outside the gene matches: 5. The V gene's germline CDR1 is MNHNS and CDR2 SASEGT. This CDR3 is CASSEWASGSSTDTQYF. The CDR3 DNA sequence: TGTGCCAGCAGTGAATGGGCTAGCGGGAGTAGCACAGATACGCAGTATTTT.

The rearrangement joins TRBV5-1 to TRBJ2-2; D not certain. With 0 bases removed from V and 4 bases from J, the gap between germline ends came to 7 bases. This CDR3 contains 14 residues. Looked up from germline, CDR1 is SGHRS and CDR2 is YFSETQ. Here the CDR3 DNA reads TGCGCCAGCAGCTTGGCCGGGTCCACCGGGGAGCTGTTTTTT. It encodes CASSLAGSTGELFF.

This rearrangement joins TRBV10-1 to TRBJ2-1; maybe TRBD1 (6 bases). The CDR3 runs to 13 residues. Germline-derived CDR1 and CDR2 are WNHNN and SYGVQD (reference sequence). V shed 4 bases and J shed 5 bases, with 9 bases lying between them. As DNA, the CDR3 is TGCGCCAGCAGTGGGGGACACAACAATGAGCAGTTCTTC. It encodes CASSGGHNNEQFF.

This chain connects TRBV12-3 or TRBV12-4 to TRBJ1-2; 8 nucleotides align to TRBD1. V shed 6 bases, J shed 5 bases, and the junction held 2 bases outside the gene matches. The CDR3 is made up of 12 amino acids. CDR3 sequence (DNA): TGTGCCAGCAGCCGGACAGGGTATGGCTACACCTTC. Amino acid sequence: CASSRTGYGYTF.

The chain is built from TRBV7-9 and TRBJ1-1; D remains ambiguous. The V end was cut by 1 base, the J end by 1 base, with 10 bases between. Germline CDR1 reads SEHNR; CDR2 reads FQNEAQ (reference sequence). This CDR3 region has 15 residues. The CDR3 DNA reads as TGTGCCAGCAGCTTAGATTTTCACTCGAACACTGAAGCTTTCTTT. Its translation: CASSLDFHSNTEAFF.

The chain joins TRBV7-8 to TRBJ1-3; 8 bases line up with TRBD1. V lost 1 base and J lost 4; bases outside the gene matches: 9. The CDR3 totals 17 residues. CDR1 is SGHVS and CDR2 is FQNEAQ in the germline V gene. CDR3 nucleotide sequence: TGTGCCAGCAGCTTAGGAACGTGGACAGGGTCAGGAAACACCATATATTTT. The encoded protein is CASSLGTWTGSGNTIYF.

The chain couples TRBV5-1 to TRBJ2-2; D ambiguous. The CDR3 totals 14 residues. V lost 6 bases and J 7 bases, leaving 16 bases between the germline ends. The germline V gene encodes CDR1 SGHRS and CDR2 YFSETQ. CDR3 nucleotides: TGCGCCAGCAAAGGAGTCCTTAACGACGGGGAGCTGTTTTTT. This encodes CASKGVLNDGELFF.

This sequence joins TRBV10-1 and TRBJ2-5; TRBD1 matches at 9 bases. The CDR3 runs 15 residues. Per the germline V gene, CDR1 is WNHNN and CDR2 is SYGVQD (reference sequence). V shed 4 bases and J 1 base; nucleotides not matched to a gene: 4. The CDR3 is CASSGGQGPQETQYF. The CDR3 DNA reads as TGCGCCAGCAGTGGTGGACAGGGGCCCCAAGAGACCCAGTACTTC.

The chain is built from TRBV2 and TRBJ2-5; 11 nucleotides align to TRBD2. J was trimmed by 3 bases and V by 7 bases; bases with no gene match: 4. Germline-derived CDR1 and CDR2 are SNHLY and FYNNEI. CDR3 size: 14 residues. The CDR3 nucleotides are TGTGCCAGCACCTATAGCGGGAGGGAAGAGACCCAGTACTTC. Amino acid sequence: CASTYSGREETQYF.

The chain combines TRBV6-5 with TRBJ1-4; D may be TRBD1 (5 bases). Looked up from germline, CDR1 is MNHEY and CDR2 is SVGAGI. The ends were cut back, 5 bases at V and 4 bases at J, with 11 bases in the middle. This CDR3 is built from 14 residues. CDR3 bases: TGTGCCAGCAGTAAGACAGCAGATAATGAAAAACTGTTTTTT. It translates to CASSKTADNEKLFF.

The chain joins TRBV3-1 (or the pseudogene TRBV3-2) to TRBJ2-1, with D possibly TRBD2 on 5 matching bases. Germline CDR1 is LGHDT and CDR2 is YNNKEL (reference sequence). The V gene lost 1 base and the J gene lost 9 bases, with 10 bases spanning the gap. The CDR3 spans 13 residues. The CDR3 region is CASSQASSFEQFF. The CDR3 DNA reads as TGTGCCAGCAGCCAAGCTAGCTCTTTTGAGCAGTTCTTC.

The chain uses TRBV19 and TRBJ2-3, with 10 bases that match TRBD2. This CDR3 spans 16 amino acids. Looked up from germline, CDR1 is LNHDA and CDR2 is SQIVND (reference sequence). V shed 2 bases and J 2 bases; nucleotides not matched to a gene: 4. This CDR3 is CASSITSGRATDTQYF. The CDR3 bases are TGTGCCAGTAGTATAACCAGCGGGAGGGCCACAGATACGCAGTATTTT. The variable domain in full, with the rest retrieved from reference TRBV19 and TRBJ2-3, is DGGITQSPKYLFRKEGQNVTLSCEQNLNHDAMYWYRQDPGQGLRLIYYSQIVNDFQKGDIAEGYSVSREKKESFPLTVTSAQKNPTAFYLCASSITSGRATDTQYFGPGTRLTVL.

The gene calls are TRBV28 and TRBJ2-1, with D maybe TRBD2 (6 bases). The CDR3 runs to 13 residues. Trimming removed 6 bases from V and 8 bases from J, with 14 bases in between. The germline CDR1 and CDR2 sequences are MDHEN and SYDVKM. CDR3 region: CASSVGGFYEQFF. In nucleotides, the CDR3 is TGTGCCAGCAGCGTCGGGGGATTTTATGAGCAGTTCTTC.

This clone was recorded many times. The chain has TRBV7-8 and TRBJ1-1, with 8 nucleotides matching TRBD1. In germline, CDR1 is SGHVS, CDR2 FQNEAQ. V dropped 5 bases and J dropped 0; count of bases not matched to a gene: 8. The CDR3 runs to 16 residues. The CDR3: CASSPRTGLVNTEAFF. CDR3 sequence (DNA): TGTGCCAGCAGCCCCCGGACAGGGTTGGTGAACACTGAAGCTTTCTTT.

CDR3 sequence reads: CASSQDFGQMNTGELFF. CDR3 DNA sequence: TGCGCCAGCAGCCAAGATTTCGGACAGATGAACACCGGGGAGCTGTTTTTT. The chain has TRBV4-1 and TRBJ2-2; possibly TRBD1 for D (6 bases). Trimming left V 0 bases short and J 1 base short, with 12 bases between. The CDR3 sequence is 17 residues long. In germline, CDR1 is MGHRA, CDR2 YSYEKL.

This clone appeared a few times. The gene calls are TRBV5-5 and TRBJ2-2; 10 nucleotides agree with TRBD2. This CDR3 spans 16 amino acids. CDR1 is SGHKS, CDR2 YYEKEE, per germline (reference sequence). V dropped 5 bases and J dropped 2; count of bases not matched to a gene: 6. The CDR3 DNA is TGTGCCAGCAGTCTCCGACTAGCGGGTAACACCGGGGAGCTGTTTTTT. This gives the protein CASSLRLAGNTGELFF.